Shown below are 16 T cell receptor beta chains from a single sample sequenced in a study of OX40 agonist ivuxolimab in advanced cancers. Clones were sequenced by immunoSEQ multiplex PCR, and TCRdb holds only the in-frame ones, with some missing. The sample shows 90,000 to 100,000 clones, 89% of them seen only once. The input for sequencing was CD4+ or CD8+ T cells sorted from blood, taken in a trial of the OX40 agonist ivuxolimab. All receptors derive from an adult with an advanced solid tumor such as melanoma, head and neck, liver or kidney cancer.

The V call is TRBV5-8, the J call TRBJ1-1; no definite D call. Trimming shortened V by 2 bases and J by 2 bases, and 4 bases separated the two germline ends. Germline loops: CDR1 SGHTS, CDR2 YDEGEE. The CDR3 is 12 residues long. This CDR3 is CASSFRNTEAFF. Here the CDR3 DNA reads TGTGCCAGCAGCTTCAGAAACACTGAAGCTTTCTTT.

The V gene is TRBV6-4, the J gene TRBJ1-6; D unresolved. CDR3 length equals 14 residues. Germline V CDR1 and CDR2: MRHNA, SNTAGT. V lost 0 bases to trimming and J lost 10 bases, with 10 bases between them. CDR3 residues: CASSDSGLGSPLHF. CDR3 DNA: TGTGCCAGCAGTGACTCGGGTCTGGGGTCACCCCTCCACTTT.

V is TRBV6-5 and J is TRBJ2-7; TRBD1 or TRBD2 may be the D gene (6 bases each). This CDR3 region has 16 residues. Trimming pared 0 bases from V and 5 bases from J, leaving 17 bases between. Looked up from germline, CDR1 is MNHEY and CDR2 is SVGAGI. The CDR3 here is CASSYSGSWGLHEQYF. CDR3 in DNA: TGTGCCAGCAGTTACTCCGGGAGTTGGGGGCTCCACGAGCAGTACTTC.

J is TRBJ1-2 and V is TRBV19, with D maybe TRBD1 (5 bases). With 9 bases removed from V and 6 bases from J, the gap between germline ends came to 17 bases. CDR1 is LNHDA, CDR2 SQIVND, per germline (reference sequence). The CDR3 is 13 amino acids. DNA of the CDR3: TGTGCCAGCAGACCCTCGGGAGGGGATGGCTACACCTTC. Its protein is CASRPSGGDGYTF. Complete variable domain (other parts from reference TRBV19 and TRBJ1-2): DGGITQSPKYLFRKEGQNVTLSCEQNLNHDAMYWYRQDPGQGLRLIYYSQIVNDFQKGDIAEGYSVSREKKESFPLTVTSAQKNPTAFYLCASRPSGGDGYTFGSGTRLTVV.

Of note for this clone: In the same sample, other DNA sequences code for this CDR3. The rearrangement uses TRBV4-2 and TRBJ1-1; D unclear. Germline CDR1 LGHNA, CDR2 YNFKEQ. This CDR3 region has 14 residues. V lost 0 bases to trimming and J lost 0 bases, with 5 bases between them. The CDR3, as DNA: TGTGCCAGCAGCCAAGAGGGCTTGAACACTGAAGCTTTCTTT. Amino acid sequence: CASSQEGLNTEAFF.

The V call is TRBV7-2, the J call TRBJ1-5, with 10 bases matching TRBD1. The CDR3 consists of 16 residues. Germline assignment: CDR1 SGHTA and CDR2 FQGNSA. Trimming removed 3 bases from V and 7 bases from J; junction bases left unmatched: 9. CDR3 loop: CASSFYGTGAGQPQHF. The CDR3 DNA follows: TGTGCCAGCAGCTTTTACGGGACAGGGGCGGGGCAGCCCCAGCATTTT. The variable domain in full, completed from reference TRBV7-2 and TRBJ1-5, reads GAGVSQSPSNKVTEKGKDVELRCDPISGHTALYWYRQSLGQGLEFLIYFQGNSAPDKSGLPSDRFSAERTGGSVSTLTIQRTQQEDSAVYLCASSFYGTGAGQPQHFGDGTRLSIL.

This clone showed up just once. V is TRBV13 and J is TRBJ1-2, with D unclear. V was trimmed by 1 base and J by 10 bases, leaving 19 bases between them. In germline, CDR1 is PRHDT, CDR2 FYEKMQ (reference sequence). The CDR3 length is 15 residues. CDR3 nucleotides: TGTGCCAGCAGCTTAGAATCGATTCCGGGCCTCCACTACACCTTC. This gives the protein CASSLESIPGLHYTF.

The chain employs TRBV6-1 and TRBJ1-2; D ambiguous. The CDR3 is made up of 15 amino acids. Germline assignment: CDR1 MNHNS and CDR2 SASEGT. Trimming cost V 3 bases and J 0 bases, with 11 bases left between them. CDR3 nucleotides: TGTGCCAGCAGTGATTTGTGGCTCGCTAACTATGGCTACACCTTC. It codes for CASSDLWLANYGYTF.

This sequence joins TRBV14 and TRBJ2-1; unclear D gene. CDR3 length: 12 amino acids. Per germline, CDR1 SGHDN and CDR2 FVKESK. The ends were cut back, 2 bases at V and 6 bases at J, with 5 bases in the middle. The CDR3 sequence is CASSQTGNEQFF. CDR3 sequence (DNA): TGTGCCAGCAGCCAAACGGGCAATGAGCAGTTCTTC.

The J gene is TRBJ1-2, the V gene TRBV5-1; TRBD1 agrees at 8 bases. CDR3 length: 16 residues. Germline CDR1 SGHRS, CDR2 YFSETQ. J lost 8 bases, V lost 0 bases, and 12 bases had no gene match. DNA of the CDR3: TGCGCCAGCAGCTTGGGAACTCAGGGGGCCTTCCTAGGCTACACCTTC. It encodes CASSLGTQGAFLGYTF.

J is TRBJ1-3 and V is TRBV28; 8 bases agree with TRBD1. V lost 6 bases to trimming and J lost 4 bases; unmatched junction nucleotides: 8. This CDR3 has 15 amino acids. Germline CDR1 and CDR2: MDHEN and SYDVKM. CDR3 sequence: CASSFTRDRGNTIYF. The CDR3 DNA reads as TGTGCCAGCAGCTTCACCCGGGACAGGGGAAACACCATATATTTT. Using reference TRBV28 and TRBJ1-3 for the parts outside the CDR3, the full variable domain is DVKVTQSSRYLVKRTGEKVFLECVQDMDHENMFWYRQDPGLGLRLIYFSYDVKMKEKGDIPEGYSVSREKKERFSLILESASTNQTSMYLCASSFTRDRGNTIYFGEGSWLTVV.

As to this clone: At one of its ends the junction is not consistent with the germline gene, which may arise from a read error. This sequence joins TRBV2 and TRBJ1-5; 7 nucleotides line up with TRBD1. The V gene's germline CDR1 is SNHLY and CDR2 FYNNEI. This CDR3 is 15 amino acids long. The CDR3, as DNA: TGTGCCAGCACTGAACAGGGGTCCTTCAATCAGCCCCAGCATTTT. It is translated as CASTEQGSFNQPQHF.

The chain recombines TRBV9 with TRBJ2-1; tentatively, D is TRBD2 (6 bases). The germline CDR1 and CDR2 sequences are SGDLS and YYNGEE. The CDR3 has 13 residues. V was pared by 3 bases and J by 7 bases, with 11 bases between. The CDR3 nucleotides read TGTGCCAGCAGCGACCCCCGGGGGAATGAGCAGTTCTTC. Translated, it gives CASSDPRGNEQFF.

This clone was counted a few times. The CDR3 coding sequence is TGTGCCTGGAGCGTAAACCCGGTTAGCTACACCTTC. This codes for CAWSVNPVSYTF. The genes are TRBV30 and TRBJ1-2; no definite D call. In germline, CDR1 is GTSNPN, CDR2 SVGIG (reference sequence). V was pared by 3 bases and J by 9 bases, with 14 bases between. There are 12 residues in the CDR3.

This chain uses TRBV30 with TRBJ1-6; D is perhaps TRBD1 (5 bases). CDR1 and CDR2 (germline): GTSNPN, SVGIG (reference sequence). With 2 bases removed from V and 10 bases from J, the gap between germline ends came to 9 bases. The CDR3 has 12 residues. CDR3 DNA: TGTGCCTGGAGTTGGGGGGACTCACCCCTCCACTTT. Protein product: CAWSWGDSPLHF.

V gene TRBV14 combines with J gene TRBJ1-1; D call uncertain. The V gene lost 5 bases and the J gene lost 3 bases, with 7 bases spanning the gap. Germline loops: CDR1 SGHDN, CDR2 FVKESK. The CDR3 is 12 amino acids. This CDR3 is CASSFLYTEAFF. CDR3 DNA sequence: TGTGCCAGCAGCTTCTTATACACTGAAGCTTTCTTT.